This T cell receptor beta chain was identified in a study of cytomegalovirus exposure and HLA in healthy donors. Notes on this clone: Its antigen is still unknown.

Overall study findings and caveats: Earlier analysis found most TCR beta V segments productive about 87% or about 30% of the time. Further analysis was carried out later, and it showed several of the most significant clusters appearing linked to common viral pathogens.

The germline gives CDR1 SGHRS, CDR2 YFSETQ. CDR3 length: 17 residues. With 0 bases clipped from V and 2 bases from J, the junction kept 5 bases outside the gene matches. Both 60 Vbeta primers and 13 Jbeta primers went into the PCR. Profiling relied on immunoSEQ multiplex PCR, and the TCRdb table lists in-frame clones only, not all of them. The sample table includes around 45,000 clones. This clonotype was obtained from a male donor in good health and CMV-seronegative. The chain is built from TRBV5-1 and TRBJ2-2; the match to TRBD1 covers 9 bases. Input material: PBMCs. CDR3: CASSLDLGQGNTGELFF. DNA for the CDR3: TGCGCCAGCAGCTTGGACCTGGGACAGGGAAACACCGGGGAGCTGTTTTTT.